These 18 T cell receptor beta chains were sequenced from one sample in a study of blood T cell repertoires in COVID-19. Sequencing used immunoSEQ multiplex PCR; TCRdb keeps in-frame clones, though not all of them. Of 200,000 to 250,000 clones detected, approximately 85% appear once; the ten largest clones hold 8.2%. The sample taken for sequencing was peripheral blood. Every receptor here comes from a woman over 75 with COVID-19, enrolled during active disease.

The gene calls are TRBV7-3 and TRBJ2-3; a possible D gene is TRBD1 (6 bases). This CDR3 contains 14 residues. Germline-derived CDR1 and CDR2 are SGHTA and FQGTGA. V dropped 2 bases and J dropped 6 bases, with 12 bases sitting between them. The CDR3, as DNA: TGTGCCAGCAGCTTAGGACAGTTTTACGATACGCAGTATTTT. Translating gives CASSLGQFYDTQYF.

V and J are TRBV5-1 and TRBJ2-1; 8 nucleotides line up with TRBD2. This CDR3 is 14 amino acids long. V shed 4 bases, J shed 7 bases, and the junction held 7 bases outside the gene matches. The germline V gene encodes CDR1 SGHRS and CDR2 YFSETQ. The CDR3 region is CASSPTSGHNEQFF. CDR3 in DNA: TGCGCCAGCAGCCCAACTAGCGGACATAATGAGCAGTTCTTC.

CDR3 DNA: TGTGCCAGCTGGAACAGGGAGAACAATGAGCAGTTCTTC. As protein: CASWNRENNEQFF. This chain uses TRBV28 with TRBJ2-1; a weak D match, TRBD1 (6 bases). Germline loops: CDR1 MDHEN, CDR2 SYDVKM. CDR3 length: 13 amino acids. V was clipped by 8 bases and J by 5 bases, with 13 bases between them.

The chain carries TRBV7-2 and TRBJ1-6, with 7 bases that match TRBD1. The V gene's germline CDR1 is SGHTA and CDR2 FQGNSA. Trimming at V came to 5 bases and at J to 13 bases, leaving 8 bases not matched to a gene. CDR3 size: 13 residues. CDR3 region: CASSPRDRSPLHF. The CDR3 nucleotides are TGTGCCAGCAGCCCCCGGGACAGAAGTCCCCTCCACTTT.

J is TRBJ1-2 and V is TRBV6-6; D gene unclear. Germline values: CDR1 MNHNY, CDR2 SVGAGI (reference sequence). CDR3 length equals 16 residues. The V end lost 1 base, the J end lost 2 bases, and 14 bases lay between the germline ends. DNA of the CDR3: TGTGCCAGCAGTTACTGGAGCCCAACTATAAACTATGGCTACACCTTC. Translating it yields CASSYWSPTINYGYTF.

This clone is a singleton in its sample. The chain employs TRBV5-1 and TRBJ1-2; D may be TRBD1 (5 bases). Germline assignment: CDR1 SGHRS and CDR2 YFSETQ. The CDR3 totals 15 residues. V lost 0 bases to trimming and J lost 8 bases, with 17 bases between them. CDR3 sequence (DNA): TGCGCCAGCAGCTTGGTACCCCTCAGGGCTGACGGCTACACCTTC. Translation gives CASSLVPLRADGYTF.

The chain is built from TRBV19 and TRBJ2-5, with TRBD1 as a possible D gene (5 bases). Germline V lookup: CDR1 LNHDA, CDR2 SQIVND (reference sequence). V was clipped by 4 bases and J by 4 bases, with 16 bases between them. The CDR3 consists of 15 residues. This CDR3 is CASSTRDLNTETQYF. CDR3 sequence (DNA): TGTGCCAGTAGTACCAGGGATCTCAACACAGAGACCCAGTACTTC.

For the CDR3, the DNA is TGTGCCAGCAGCTTGGAGGGGGCGCGGACAGATACGCAGTATTTT. Amino acids: CASSLEGARTDTQYF. J is TRBJ2-3 and V is TRBV5-4; 7 positions match TRBD1. V lost 0 bases, J lost 3 bases, and 4 bases stayed unmatched. This CDR3 contains 15 residues. In germline, CDR1 is SGHNT, CDR2 YYREEE (reference sequence).

The CDR3: CASGLGLAGQETQYF. Written as DNA, the CDR3 is TGTGCTAGTGGTTTGGGACTAGCGGGACAAGAGACCCAGTACTTC. J is TRBJ2-5 and V is TRBV12-5; 11 positions match TRBD2. V trimming: 1 base; J trimming: 2 bases; junction bases outside the gene matches: 0. In germline, CDR1 is LGHNT, CDR2 FRNRAP. This CDR3 has 15 amino acids.

V and J are TRBV3-1 (or the pseudogene TRBV3-2) and TRBJ1-2; the D gene is possibly TRBD1 (5 bases). Germline V gene sequence: CDR1 LGHDT, CDR2 YNNKEL (reference sequence). V lost 4 bases and J 7 bases, leaving 10 bases between the germline ends. This CDR3 has 12 amino acids. The CDR3: CASSRQKTGYTF. The CDR3 DNA reads TGTGCCAGCAGCCGACAGAAGACTGGCTACACCTTC.

This sequence joins TRBV19 and TRBJ1-5; D is possibly TRBD1 (6 bases). The CDR3 runs 16 residues. The ends were cut back, 6 bases at V and 0 bases at J, with 15 bases in the middle. Germline CDR1 and CDR2: LNHDA and SQIVND (reference sequence). The CDR3 is CASRGGVEPSNQPQHF. CDR3 in DNA: TGTGCCAGTAGAGGGGGGGTGGAGCCTAGCAATCAGCCCCAGCATTTT.

The rearrangement joins TRBV5-6 to TRBJ2-2, with 10 bases matching TRBD1. Per the germline V gene, CDR1 is SGHDT and CDR2 is YYEEEE. The CDR3 covers 16 residues. V trimming: 1 base; J trimming: 6 bases; junction bases outside the gene matches: 6. The CDR3 region has the DNA TGTGCCAGCAGCTTGAGGGTGGGACAGGGGTCCGGGGAGCTGTTTTTT. Residues: CASSLRVGQGSGELFF. The full variable domain, its missing parts supplied by reference TRBV5-6 and TRBJ2-2, is DAGVTQSPTHLIKTRGQQVTLRCSPKSGHDTVSWYQQALGQGPQFIFQYYEEEERQRGNFPDRFSGHQFPNYSSELNVNALLLGDSALYLCASSLRVGQGSGELFFGEGSRLTVL.

The chain employs TRBV12-5 and TRBJ2-3; a possible D gene is TRBD2 (6 bases). CDR3 length: 14 residues. The ends were cut back, 6 bases at V and 0 bases at J, with 10 bases in the middle. Germline assignment: CDR1 LGHNT and CDR2 FRNRAP. The CDR3 nucleotides are TGTGCTAGTGGCTGGGGGGAGAGCACAGATACGCAGTATTTT. This gives the protein CASGWGESTDTQYF.

V usage is TRBV7-2 and J usage is TRBJ1-5, with TRBD1 matching over 7 bases. The CDR3 contains 15 residues. Germline-derived CDR1 and CDR2 are SGHTA and FQGNSA. Trimming removed 4 bases from V and 4 bases from J; junction bases left unmatched: 7. The CDR3 nucleotides are TGTGCCAGCAGCTCACCTGACAGGGAGAATCAGCCCCAGCATTTT. Translated, it gives CASSSPDRENQPQHF.

The chain carries TRBV30 and TRBJ1-4, with D perhaps matching TRBD1 (5 bases). The germline gives CDR1 GTSNPN, CDR2 SVGIG (reference sequence). CDR3 size: 15 residues. The V gene lost 2 bases and the J gene lost 5 bases, with 15 bases spanning the gap. The CDR3 DNA reads TGTGCCTGGAGTACCCGGGGGGGGACGAATGAAAAACTGTTTTTT. This sequence encodes CAWSTRGGTNEKLFF.

This chain connects TRBV7-8 to TRBJ1-2; D might be TRBD1 (5 bases). Germline values: CDR1 SGHVS, CDR2 FQNEAQ. The CDR3 has 15 residues. The V end was cut by 6 bases, the J end by 0 bases, with 14 bases between. The CDR3 reads CASSPYDRPNYGYTF. The CDR3 bases are TGTGCCAGCAGTCCTTACGACAGACCTAACTATGGCTACACCTTC.

The rearrangement uses TRBV7-2 and TRBJ2-2; D is unresolved. V was cut by 1 base and J by 6 bases, with 6 bases left in between. From germline, CDR1 is SGHTA and CDR2 FQGNSA. This CDR3 has 13 amino acids. In nucleotides, the CDR3 is TGTGCCAGCAGCTTAGTAGTTTCCGGGGAGCTGTTTTTT. Translation: CASSLVVSGELFF. The full variable domain, rest sourced from reference TRBV7-2 and TRBJ2-2, is GAGVSQSPSNKVTEKGKDVELRCDPISGHTALYWYRQSLGQGLEFLIYFQGNSAPDKSGLPSDRFSAERTGGSVSTLTIQRTQQEDSAVYLCASSLVVSGELFFGEGSRLTVL.

This clone was picked up one time. The CDR3 DNA reads TGCGCCAGCAGCTTGGCAACTACCAACACCGGGGAGCTGTTTTTT. This gives the protein CASSLATTNTGELFF. The chain recombines TRBV5-1 with TRBJ2-2; D uncertain. This CDR3 spans 15 amino acids. V was clipped by 0 bases and J by 2 bases, with 8 bases between them. Germline-derived CDR1 and CDR2 are SGHRS and YFSETQ.